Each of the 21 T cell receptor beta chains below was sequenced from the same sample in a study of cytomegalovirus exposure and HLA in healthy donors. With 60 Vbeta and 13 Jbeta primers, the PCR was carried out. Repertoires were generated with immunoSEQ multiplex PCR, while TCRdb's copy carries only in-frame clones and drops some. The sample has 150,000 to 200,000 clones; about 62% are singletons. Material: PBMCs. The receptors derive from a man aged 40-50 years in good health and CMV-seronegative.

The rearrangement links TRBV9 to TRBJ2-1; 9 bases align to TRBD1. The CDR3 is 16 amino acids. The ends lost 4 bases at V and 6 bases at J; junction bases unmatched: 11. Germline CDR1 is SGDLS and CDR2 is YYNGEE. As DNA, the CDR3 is TGTGCCAGCAGCCCCCGCCTCTCGACAGGGGGCAATGAGCAGTTCTTC. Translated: CASSPRLSTGGNEQFF.

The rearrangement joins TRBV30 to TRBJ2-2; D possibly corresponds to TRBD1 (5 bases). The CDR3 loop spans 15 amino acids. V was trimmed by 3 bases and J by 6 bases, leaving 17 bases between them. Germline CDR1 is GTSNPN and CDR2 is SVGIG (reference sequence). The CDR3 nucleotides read TGTGCCTGGAGGTTAGGGGAACCTCGGGCCGGGGAGCTGTTTTTT. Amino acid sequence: CAWRLGEPRAGELFF.

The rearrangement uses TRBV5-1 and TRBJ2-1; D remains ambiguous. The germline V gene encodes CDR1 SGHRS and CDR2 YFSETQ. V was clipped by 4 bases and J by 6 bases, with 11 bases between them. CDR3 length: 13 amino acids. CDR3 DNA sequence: TGCGCCAGCAGCCAGATCAGAGGCAATGAGCAGTTCTTC. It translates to CASSQIRGNEQFF.

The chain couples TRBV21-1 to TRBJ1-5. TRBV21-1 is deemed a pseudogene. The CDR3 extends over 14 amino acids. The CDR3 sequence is CASSNGGSGQPQHF. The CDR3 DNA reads TGTGCCAGCAGCAATGGAGGGAGTGGCCAGCCCCAGCATTTT.

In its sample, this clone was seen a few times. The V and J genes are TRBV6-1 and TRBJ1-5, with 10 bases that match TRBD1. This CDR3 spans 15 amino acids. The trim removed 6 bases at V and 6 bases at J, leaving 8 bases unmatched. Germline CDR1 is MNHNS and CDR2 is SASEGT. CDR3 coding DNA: TGTGCCAGCAGGAAGGGGGACAGGGGTCGTCAGCCCCAGCATTTT. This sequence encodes CASRKGDRGRQPQHF.

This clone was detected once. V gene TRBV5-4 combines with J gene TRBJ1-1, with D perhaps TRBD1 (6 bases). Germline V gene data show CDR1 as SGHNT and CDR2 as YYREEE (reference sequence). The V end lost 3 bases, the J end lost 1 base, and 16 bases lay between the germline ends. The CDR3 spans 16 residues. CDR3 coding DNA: TGTGCCAGCAGCTCGGCAGGGGAATTCGCGAACACTGAAGCTTTCTTT. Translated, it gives CASSSAGEFANTEAFF.

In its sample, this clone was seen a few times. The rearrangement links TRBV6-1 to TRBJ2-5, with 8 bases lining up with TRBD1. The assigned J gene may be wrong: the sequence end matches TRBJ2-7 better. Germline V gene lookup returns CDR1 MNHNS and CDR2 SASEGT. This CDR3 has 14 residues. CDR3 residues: CASIWTGNPYEQYF. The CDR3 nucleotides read TGTGCCAGCATATGGACAGGGAACCCCTACGAGCAGTACTTC.

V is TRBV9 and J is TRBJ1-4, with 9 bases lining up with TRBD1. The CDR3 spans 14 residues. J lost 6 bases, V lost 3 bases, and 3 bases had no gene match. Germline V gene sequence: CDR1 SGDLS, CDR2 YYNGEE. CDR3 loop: CASSATGGYEKLFF. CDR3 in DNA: TGTGCCAGCAGCGCGACAGGGGGGTATGAAAAACTGTTTTTT. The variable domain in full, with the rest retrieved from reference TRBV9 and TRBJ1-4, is DSGVTQTPKHLITATGQRVTLRCSPRSGDLSVYWYQQSLDQGLQFLIQYYNGEERAKGNILERFSAQQFPDLHSELNLSSLELGDSALYFCASSATGGYEKLFFGSGTQLSVL.

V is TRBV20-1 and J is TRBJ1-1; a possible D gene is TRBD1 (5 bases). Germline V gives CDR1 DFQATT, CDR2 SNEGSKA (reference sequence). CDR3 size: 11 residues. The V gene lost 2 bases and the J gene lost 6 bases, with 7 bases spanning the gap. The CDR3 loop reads CSARRGAEAFF. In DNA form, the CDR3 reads TGCAGTGCTAGAAGGGGCGCTGAAGCTTTCTTT.

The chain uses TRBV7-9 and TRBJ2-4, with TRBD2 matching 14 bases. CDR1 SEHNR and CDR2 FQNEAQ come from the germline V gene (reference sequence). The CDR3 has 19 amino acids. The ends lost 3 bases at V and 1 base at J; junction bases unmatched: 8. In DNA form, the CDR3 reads TGTGCCAGCAGCTTCCCCCGGACTAGCGGGGGGTGGGCCAAAAACATTCAGTACTTC. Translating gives CASSFPRTSGGWAKNIQYF.

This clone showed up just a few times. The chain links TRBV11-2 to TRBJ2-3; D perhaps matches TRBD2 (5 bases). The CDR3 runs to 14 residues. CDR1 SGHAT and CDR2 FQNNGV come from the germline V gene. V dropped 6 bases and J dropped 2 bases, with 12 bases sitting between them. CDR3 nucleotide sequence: TGTGCCAGCAGTCTCGGACTTATCACAGATACGCAGTATTTT. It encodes CASSLGLITDTQYF. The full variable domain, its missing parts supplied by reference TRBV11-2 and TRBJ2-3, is EAGVAQSPRYKIIEKRQSVAFWCNPISGHATLYWYQQILGQGPKLLIQFQNNGVVDDSQLPKDRFSAERLKGVDSTLKIQPAKLEDSAVYLCASSLGLITDTQYFGPGTRLTVL.

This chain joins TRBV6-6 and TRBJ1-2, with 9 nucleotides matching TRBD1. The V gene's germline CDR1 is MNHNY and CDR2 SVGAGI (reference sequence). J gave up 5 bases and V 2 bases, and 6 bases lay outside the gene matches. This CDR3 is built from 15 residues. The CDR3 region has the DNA TGTGCCAGCAGTTACCGCGGGACAGGGTGGTATGGCTACACCTTC. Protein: CASSYRGTGWYGYTF.

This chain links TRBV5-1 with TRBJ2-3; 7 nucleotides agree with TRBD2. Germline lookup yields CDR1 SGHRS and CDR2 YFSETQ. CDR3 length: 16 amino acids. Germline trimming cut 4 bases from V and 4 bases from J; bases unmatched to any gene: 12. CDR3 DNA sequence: TGCGCCAGCAGCCCGCGTTGGGGGGGTCAATCAGATACGCAGTATTTT. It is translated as CASSPRWGGQSDTQYF.

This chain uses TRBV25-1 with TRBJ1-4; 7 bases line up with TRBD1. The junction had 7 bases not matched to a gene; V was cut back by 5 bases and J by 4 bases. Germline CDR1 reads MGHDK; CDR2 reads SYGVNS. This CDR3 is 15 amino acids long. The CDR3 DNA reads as TGTGCCAGCAGTAAAAGGACAGGCCTTAATGAAAAACTGTTTTTT. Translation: CASSKRTGLNEKLFF. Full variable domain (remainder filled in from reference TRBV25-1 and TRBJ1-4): EADIYQTPRYLVIGTGKKITLECSQTMGHDKMYWYQQDPGMELHLIHYSYGVNSTEKGDLSSESTVSRIRTEHFPLTLESARPSHTSQYLCASSKRTGLNEKLFFGSGTQLSVL.

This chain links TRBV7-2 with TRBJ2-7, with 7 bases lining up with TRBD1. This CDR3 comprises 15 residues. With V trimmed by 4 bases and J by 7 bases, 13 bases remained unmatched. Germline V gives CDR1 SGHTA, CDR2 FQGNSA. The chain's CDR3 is CASSSTGQALGEQYF. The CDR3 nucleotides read TGTGCCAGCAGCTCAACCGGACAGGCGCTCGGGGAGCAGTACTTC.

The CDR3 reads CASSEGLAGGHEQFF. The DNA for the CDR3 is TGTGCCAGCAGTGAAGGGCTAGCGGGAGGCCATGAGCAGTTCTTC. V usage is TRBV2 and J usage is TRBJ2-1; 11 bases align to TRBD2. Germline V CDR1 and CDR2: SNHLY, FYNNEI. The CDR3 length is 15 residues. Losses at the gene ends were 1 base for V and 8 bases for J; bases not matched to a gene: 4.

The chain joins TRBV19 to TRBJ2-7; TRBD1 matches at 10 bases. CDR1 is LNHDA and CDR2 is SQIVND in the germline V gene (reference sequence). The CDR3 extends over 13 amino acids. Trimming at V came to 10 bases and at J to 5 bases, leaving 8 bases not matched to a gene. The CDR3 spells CATSRDRGDEQYF. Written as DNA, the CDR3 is TGTGCCACCTCCCGGGACAGGGGAGACGAGCAGTACTTC. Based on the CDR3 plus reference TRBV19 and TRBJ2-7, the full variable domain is DGGITQSPKYLFRKEGQNVTLSCEQNLNHDAMYWYRQDPGQGLRLIYYSQIVNDFQKGDIAEGYSVSREKKESFPLTVTSAQKNPTAFYLCATSRDRGDEQYFGPGTRLTVT.

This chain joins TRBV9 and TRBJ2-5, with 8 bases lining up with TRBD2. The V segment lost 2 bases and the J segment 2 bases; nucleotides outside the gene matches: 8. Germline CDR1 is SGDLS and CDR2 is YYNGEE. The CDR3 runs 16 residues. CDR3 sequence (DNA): TGTGCCAGCAGCGTTGGGCCTAGCGGGTTGCAAGAGACCCAGTACTTC. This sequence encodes CASSVGPSGLQETQYF.

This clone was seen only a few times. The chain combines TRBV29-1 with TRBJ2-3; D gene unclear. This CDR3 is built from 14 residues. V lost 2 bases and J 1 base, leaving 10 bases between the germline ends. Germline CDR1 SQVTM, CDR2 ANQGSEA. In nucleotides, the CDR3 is TGCAGCGTTGAAATAGCAGCCGGCACAGATACGCAGTATTTT. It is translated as CSVEIAAGTDTQYF.

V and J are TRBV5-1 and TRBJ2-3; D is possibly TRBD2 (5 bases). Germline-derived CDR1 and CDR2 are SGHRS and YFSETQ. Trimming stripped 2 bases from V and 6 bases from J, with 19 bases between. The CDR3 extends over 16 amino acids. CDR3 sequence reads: CASSFGKSGGKDTQYF. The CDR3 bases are TGCGCCAGCAGCTTTGGAAAAAGCGGTGGGAAGGATACGCAGTATTTT.

The CDR3 DNA sequence: TGTGCCAGCAGTTTAAGACAGGGGGGTAACATTCAGTACTTC. It translates to CASSLRQGGNIQYF. V is TRBV28 and J is TRBJ2-4; 9 bases line up with TRBD1. Trimming took 2 bases from V and 7 from J; bases not matched to a gene: 3. CDR1 and CDR2 from the germline V gene are MDHEN and SYDVKM. The CDR3 has 14 residues.